The 20 T cell receptor beta chains in this list originate from one sample, sequenced in a study of blood T cell repertoires in COVID-19. TCRdb's copy holds only in-frame clones and misses some; the assay was immunoSEQ multiplex PCR. The sample shows about 310,000 clones, roughly 85% of them seen only once. The specimen sequenced was PBMCs or T cells enriched from blood (not recorded which). These receptors were obtained from a woman in her 30s who had been exposed to COVID-19.

The gene calls are TRBV7-6 and TRBJ1-5; tentatively, D is TRBD1 (5 bases). Trimming removed 2 bases at V and 12 bases at J, with 17 bases between. The CDR3 has 14 amino acids. Germline V gene lookup returns CDR1 SGHVS and CDR2 FNYEAQ. CDR3 loop: CASSLYRDPRDQHF. The CDR3 nucleotides are TGTGCCAGCAGCTTATACAGAGACCCCAGGGACCAGCATTTT.

The gene calls are TRBV7-6 and TRBJ1-2, with a tentative D call TRBD1 (5 bases). V lost 6 bases and J lost 6, with 17 bases in between. This CDR3 region has 14 residues. Looked up from germline, CDR1 is SGHVS and CDR2 is FNYEAQ. The CDR3 DNA sequence: TGTGCCAGCAGTTCGCTTACAGGAGCAAATGGCTACACCTTC. Amino acids: CASSSLTGANGYTF.

As DNA, the CDR3 is TGTGCCATCAGTGAGTCGGGGGGGGTGTCCTACGAGCAGTACTTC. Amino acids: CAISESGGVSYEQYF. The V call is TRBV10-3, the J call TRBJ2-7, with 7 bases lining up with TRBD2. Looked up from germline, CDR1 is ENHRY and CDR2 is SYGVKD. The CDR3 is made up of 15 amino acids. J gave up 1 base and V 0 bases, and 3 bases lay outside the gene matches.

In DNA, the CDR3 is TGTGCCAGCAGTTCGGACATTGCCGTTAATGAAAAACTGTTTTTT. This gives the protein CASSSDIAVNEKLFF. This chain links TRBV6-5 with TRBJ1-4; D might be TRBD1 (5 bases). Germline V gene data show CDR1 as MNHEY and CDR2 as SVGAGI. V was shortened by 4 bases and J by 4 bases, with 13 bases between the two germline ends. The CDR3 runs to 15 residues.

The rearrangement joins TRBV3-1 (or the pseudogene TRBV3-2) to TRBJ2-2; 8 positions agree with TRBD2. CDR3 size: 15 residues. The germline gives CDR1 LGHDT, CDR2 YNNKEL (reference sequence). V was clipped by 7 bases and J by 5 bases; unmatched bases: 9. This CDR3 reads CASTQGSGITGELFF. CDR3 nucleotide sequence: TGTGCCAGCACACAGGGTAGCGGGATTACCGGGGAGCTGTTTTTT.

This clone was detected once. The V gene is TRBV28, the J gene TRBJ2-3, with D uncertain. The CDR3 extends over 11 amino acids. Per the germline V gene, CDR1 is MDHEN and CDR2 is SYDVKM. V was clipped by 10 bases and J by 0 bases, with 5 bases between them. This CDR3 is CATTSTDTQYF. The CDR3 nucleotides are TGTGCCACTACTAGCACAGATACGCAGTATTTT.

This clone was found a few times. The V and J genes are TRBV28 and TRBJ1-1; 9 nucleotides align to TRBD1. Germline CDR1 reads MDHEN; CDR2 reads SYDVKM. The CDR3 has 16 residues. V trimming: 6 bases; J trimming: 2 bases; junction bases outside the gene matches: 10. In DNA form, the CDR3 reads TGTGCCAGCAGCCTAACTAAGACAGGGGGTAACACTGAAGCTTTCTTT. It yields the protein CASSLTKTGGNTEAFF.

The chain couples TRBV28 to TRBJ1-5, with a weak D call TRBD1 (6 bases). CDR1 MDHEN and CDR2 SYDVKM come from the germline V gene. The CDR3 is made up of 14 amino acids. Trimming cost V 3 bases and J 7 bases, with 13 bases left between them. Written as DNA, the CDR3 is TGTGCCAGCAGTTTCCCCGTTGGGGGCCAGCCCCAGCATTTT. It is translated as CASSFPVGGQPQHF.

Details on this clone: The junction departs from germline at one end; a sequencing error may be responsible. The chain recombines TRBV7-7 with TRBJ1-2; D is unresolved. CDR1 is SSHAT, CDR2 FNYEAQ, per germline (reference sequence). The CDR3 runs 15 residues. This chain's CDR3 is CASSLPRRSIYGYTF. The DNA of the CDR3 is TGTGCTAGCAGCTTACCCCGGAGGAGCATTTATGGCTACACCTTC.

V gene TRBV4-1 combines with J gene TRBJ2-7; D might be TRBD1 (6 bases). This CDR3 has 16 amino acids. Germline V CDR1 and CDR2: MGHRA, YSYEKL. Trimming removed 8 bases at V and 1 base at J, with 21 bases between. This CDR3 is CASQEVYWDTSYEQYF. The CDR3 DNA is TGCGCCAGCCAAGAGGTTTACTGGGACACTTCCTACGAGCAGTACTTC.

In nucleotides, the CDR3 is TGTGCCAGCAACCAAGGACAGGGGGCTAGGGAAGCTTTCTTT. Its protein is CASNQGQGAREAFF. This chain joins TRBV7-2 and TRBJ1-1; 11 bases line up with TRBD1. CDR3 length equals 14 residues. Germline assignment: CDR1 SGHTA and CDR2 FQGNSA. The junction had 9 bases not matched to a gene; V was cut back by 7 bases and J by 8 bases.

This clone was counted once. The chain has TRBV2 and TRBJ2-2; perhaps TRBD2 as D (5 bases). The CDR3 has 16 amino acids. Per the germline V gene, CDR1 is SNHLY and CDR2 is FYNNEI. Trimming stripped 11 bases from V and 7 bases from J, with 26 bases between. DNA for the CDR3: TGTGCCTCCTCACTTAACGAGGGATCGGAGGTCGGGGAGCTGTTTTTT. This encodes CASSLNEGSEVGELFF.

V is TRBV7-2 and J is TRBJ2-7; weak D call: TRBD1 (5 bases). The CDR3 is 13 residues long. Germline V CDR1 and CDR2: SGHTA, FQGNSA. V lost 5 bases to trimming and J lost 5 bases, with 13 bases between them. CDR3 sequence: CASSKKTDHEQYF. The CDR3 bases are TGTGCCAGCAGCAAAAAGACAGACCACGAGCAGTACTTC.

The chain has TRBV7-9 and TRBJ2-1, with a tentative D call TRBD2 (5 bases). CDR1 and CDR2 (germline): SEHNR, FQNEAQ (reference sequence). The V and J ends lost 6 bases and 0 bases respectively, with 15 bases between them. The CDR3 spans 16 residues. The CDR3 loop is CASSPYLGSSYNEQFF. CDR3 bases: TGTGCCAGCAGTCCCTACCTAGGGAGCTCCTACAATGAGCAGTTCTTC.

The J gene is TRBJ1-6, the V gene TRBV14, with D possibly being TRBD1 (5 bases). Trimming removed 1 base from V and 0 bases from J, with 22 bases in between. CDR1 and CDR2 from the germline V gene are SGHDN and FVKESK. The CDR3 is made up of 21 amino acids. CDR3 amino acids: CASSQVKFGDSRTSYNSPLHF. For the CDR3, the DNA is TGTGCCAGCAGCCAAGTGAAATTTGGTGACAGCCGGACCTCCTATAATTCACCCCTCCACTTT.

The CDR3 coding sequence is TGCGCCAGCAGCTTGGGCGGGACAGATAATGAAAAACTGTTTTTT. It specifies CASSLGGTDNEKLFF. This sequence joins TRBV5-1 and TRBJ1-4; 7 bases line up with TRBD1. The V gene end was trimmed by 0 bases and the J gene end by 4 bases; junction bases not matched to a gene: 3. The CDR3 contains 15 residues. Germline CDR1 SGHRS, CDR2 YFSETQ.

The chain has TRBV4-1 and TRBJ1-1; D perhaps matches TRBD1 (6 bases). CDR1 and CDR2 from the germline V gene are MGHRA and YSYEKL. The CDR3 runs 15 residues. Between the trimmed V and J ends, which lost 8 bases and 0 bases, there was a span of 16 bases. The CDR3 loop is CASVGGANMNTEAFF. CDR3 nucleotides: TGCGCCAGCGTCGGGGGGGCTAACATGAACACTGAAGCTTTCTTT.

This rearrangement joins TRBV30 to TRBJ1-2; tentative D call: TRBD1 (6 bases). The germline gives CDR1 GTSNPN, CDR2 SVGIG (reference sequence). V lost 1 base to trimming and J lost 8 bases, with 11 bases between them. The CDR3 length is 12 residues. The CDR3 nucleotides read TGTGCCTGGAGTGATCTAGGACAGGGCTACACCTTC. It specifies CAWSDLGQGYTF. The full variable domain, rest sourced from reference TRBV30 and TRBJ1-2, is SQTIHQWPATLVQPVGSPLSLECTVEGTSNPNLYWYRQAAGRGLQLLFYSVGIGQISSEVPQNLSASRPQDRQFILSSKKLLLSDSGFYLCAWSDLGQGYTFGSGTRLTVV.

This clone has only one observation. J is TRBJ1-3 and V is TRBV6-5; D gene uncertain. Trimming cost V 6 bases and J 2 bases, with 11 bases left between them. The germline gives CDR1 MNHEY, CDR2 SVGAGI. CDR3 size: 14 residues. The CDR3 is CASRPTTAGNTIYF. CDR3 bases: TGTGCCAGCAGGCCTACTACTGCTGGAAACACCATATATTTT.

The CDR3 reads CASTRTGVPDTQYF. CDR3 bases: TGTGCCAGCACCAGGACAGGGGTTCCAGATACGCAGTATTTT. V and J are TRBV28 and TRBJ2-3; 9 bases map to TRBD1. The V and J ends lost 7 bases and 4 bases, in that order; junction bases with no gene match: 6. CDR1 and CDR2 (germline): MDHEN, SYDVKM. The CDR3 is 14 amino acids.